The entry below gives a single TCR beta chain sequence along with its context. What it binds is unknown. The entry originates in a study of radiation and T cells in renal cell carcinoma. Method: immunoSEQ multiplex PCR; TCRdb's copy keeps in-frame clones and lacks some. The data contain more than 150,000 clones, approximately 88% of them singletons. Time point in this sample: blood 2 weeks post-SBRT. As for treatment: 15 Gy SBRT to primary tumor, nephrectomy 4 weeks later. Serial blood draws occurred at baseline and 2 and 4 weeks post-SBRT. The CDR3 loop spans 14 amino acids. Trimming shortened V by 1 base and J by 5 bases, and 12 bases separated the two germline ends. The germline V gene has CDR1 SGHAT and CDR2 FQNNGV. The study's findings and limits: Top tumor clonotypes rose in blood 2 weeks post-radiation, then contracted.

The source was blood, collected from a patient whose treatment included radiotherapy and nephrectomy. The chain is built from TRBV11-2 and TRBJ2-7; no definite D call. This TCR was sampled from a woman in her forties or fifties with renal cell carcinoma. The CDR3 protein is CASSLGSTVHEQYF. DNA of the CDR3: TGTGCCAGCAGCTTAGGGTCAACTGTCCACGAGCAGTACTTC.